The following is a T cell receptor beta chain sequence with its context. The antigen remains unidentified. The data stem from a study of a mutant IDH1 vaccine in newly diagnosed glioma. Turning to the study itself: Either 4-6 weeks after radiotherapy alone or alongside temozolomide, vaccination was begun. Antecedent treatment encompassed radiotherapy, temozolomide, or their combination; the majority received both.

V lost 4 bases and J 8 bases, leaving 16 bases between the germline ends. There are 14 residues in the CDR3. Germline lookup yields CDR1 SGHNT and CDR2 YYREEE (reference sequence). As for time point: week 35, safety follow-up. Each vaccine dose was 300 ug of mutant IDH1 20-mer peptide, with topical imiquimod. TCRdb's copy holds only in-frame clones and misses some; the assay was immunoSEQ multiplex PCR. Counted here are around 32,000 clones, just under 80% occurring once; the ten biggest clones make up more than 3%. The input for sequencing was PBMCs, taken from a glioma patient whose treatment included an IDH1 peptide vaccine. This sequence originates from a man in his forties with glioma. Some clones in this sample may be carry-over from other donors' samples. The rearrangement links TRBV5-4 to TRBJ2-4, with TRBD1 as a possible D gene (6 bases). The CDR3 here is CASSTRTESDIQYF. CDR3 sequence (DNA): TGTGCCAGCAGCACTCGGACAGAATCGGACATTCAGTACTTC.